This T cell receptor beta chain appears in the sequencing data of a study of blood T cell repertoires in COVID-19. Across the whole study: Acute and convalescent COVID-19 samples came from the United States, Italy and Spain. Sources were T cells, B-cell-depleted T cells, or PBMCs; the material itself was cDNA or gDNA.

CDR1 is SQVTM and CDR2 is ANQGSEA in the germline V gene. The CDR3 is made up of 13 amino acids. Trimming stripped 6 bases from V and 0 bases from J, with 11 bases between. Original methodology: Nucleated cell number was recorded as an estimate derived from reference gene primer amplification. Clones were read by immunoSEQ multiplex PCR, and TCRdb kept only the in-frame ones, dropping some. V and J calls and clone size come straight from that table; D and trimming were deduced from the DNA. The top ten hold about 9% of the sample, which has tens of thousands of clones, 68% seen once. Sequencing input: peripheral blood. The sequence was obtained from a woman aged 70-85 years with acute or convalescent COVID-19. This sequence joins TRBV29-1 and TRBJ1-1; TRBD1 is a possible D gene (6 bases). CDR3 DNA sequence: TGCAGCGTCCAGGGGCTCCTGAACACTGAAGCTTTCTTT. This sequence encodes CSVQGLLNTEAFF. Full variable domain (rest looked up from reference TRBV29-1 and TRBJ1-1): SAVISQKPSRDICQRGTSLTIQCQVDSQVTMMFWYRQQPGQSLTLIATANQGSEATYESGFVIDKFPISRPNLTFSTLTVSNMSPEDSSIYLCSVQGLLNTEAFFGQGTRLTVV.